This T cell receptor beta chain is from a study of glioma-infiltrating T cells. Study observations and caveats: Tissue and blood shared very few CDR3 sequences. Tissue-blood divergence was below expectation in non-neoplastic patients, above in gliomas.

CDR3 length: 16 residues. Trimming at V came to 0 bases and at J to 8 bases, leaving 10 bases not matched to a gene. Germline V lookup: CDR1 MNHEY, CDR2 SMNVEV (reference sequence). Using RNA template, CDR3s of TCR alpha and beta were amplified with iRepertoire arm-PCR. One-step reverse transcription and amplification started from roughly 100-400 ng of tissue mRNA or PBMC total RNA. TCRdb recomputed calls from the multiplex PCR reads with MiXCR, one row per CDR3 protein. The sample contains 90,000 to 100,000 distinct CDR3 sequences, around 37% of which appear only once. This clonotype appeared many times. The target antigen is unknown.

Sequencing used glioma tissue, nonneoplastic brain tissue, or PBMCs (not recorded which). The chain uses TRBV27 and TRBJ2-3, with 8 positions matching TRBD1. The receptor was derived from a human donor with low-grade glioma or glioblastoma, undergoing nonglioma brain surgery, or in good health (not recorded which). This chain's CDR3 is CASSLSTGAAAPTQYF. In DNA, the CDR3 is TGTGCCAGCAGTTTATCGACAGGGGCCGCGGCGCCTACGCAGTATTTT.